This note documents a single TCR beta chain sequence. This sample is drawn from a study of blood T cell repertoires in COVID-19. Symptom resolution, clearance, or two negative PCRs marked donors in Cohort 3 as recovered. Data came from immunoSEQ multiplex PCR; TCRdb stores just in-frame clones and leaves some out. The table lists nearly 350,000 clones, roughly 84% of them singletons. The ends were cut back, 4 bases at V and 2 bases at J, with 10 bases in the middle. This CDR3 has 15 amino acids. The germline CDR1 and CDR2 sequences are SGHRS and YFSETQ. The sequence was collected from a woman aged 25 to 45 who had recovered from COVID-19. The sample comprised PBMCs or T cells enriched from blood (not recorded which). The gene calls are TRBV5-1 and TRBJ2-6, with D possibly TRBD2 on 5 matching bases. CDR3 sequence: CASSPAGAGANVLTF. The CDR3 bases are TGCGCCAGCAGCCCCGCCGGGGCTGGGGCCAACGTCCTGACTTTC.